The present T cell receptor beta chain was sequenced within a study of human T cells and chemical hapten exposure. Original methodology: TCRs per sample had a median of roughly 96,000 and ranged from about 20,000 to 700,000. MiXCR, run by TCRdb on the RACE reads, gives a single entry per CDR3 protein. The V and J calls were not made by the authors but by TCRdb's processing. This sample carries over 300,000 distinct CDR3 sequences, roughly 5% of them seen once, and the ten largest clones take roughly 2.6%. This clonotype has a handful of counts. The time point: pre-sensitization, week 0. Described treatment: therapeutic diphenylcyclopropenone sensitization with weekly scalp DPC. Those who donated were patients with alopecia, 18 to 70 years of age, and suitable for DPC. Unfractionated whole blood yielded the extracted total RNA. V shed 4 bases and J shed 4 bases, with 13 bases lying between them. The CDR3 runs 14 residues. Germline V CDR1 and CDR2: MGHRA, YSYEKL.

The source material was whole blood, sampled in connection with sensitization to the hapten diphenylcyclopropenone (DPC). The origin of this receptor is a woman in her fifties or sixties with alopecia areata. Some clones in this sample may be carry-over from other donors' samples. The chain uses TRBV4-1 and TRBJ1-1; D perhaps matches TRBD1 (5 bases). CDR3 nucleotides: TGCGCCAGCAGCCTACCGGGGGGTGCCACTGAAGCTTTCTTT. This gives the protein CASSLPGGATEAFF.